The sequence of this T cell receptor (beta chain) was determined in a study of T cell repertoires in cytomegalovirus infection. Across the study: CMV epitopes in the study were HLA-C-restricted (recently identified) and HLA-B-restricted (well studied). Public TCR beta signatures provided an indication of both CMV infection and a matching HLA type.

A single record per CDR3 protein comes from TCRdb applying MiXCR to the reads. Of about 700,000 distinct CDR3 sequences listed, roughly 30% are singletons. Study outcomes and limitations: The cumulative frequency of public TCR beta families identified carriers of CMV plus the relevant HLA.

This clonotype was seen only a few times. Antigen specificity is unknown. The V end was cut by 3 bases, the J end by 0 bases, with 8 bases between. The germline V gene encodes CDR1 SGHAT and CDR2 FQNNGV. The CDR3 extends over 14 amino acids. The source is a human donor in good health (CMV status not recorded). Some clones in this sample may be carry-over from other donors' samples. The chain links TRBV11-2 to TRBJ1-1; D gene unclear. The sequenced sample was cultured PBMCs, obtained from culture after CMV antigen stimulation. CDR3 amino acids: CASSFAELNTEAFF. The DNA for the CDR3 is TGTGCCAGCAGCTTCGCAGAGTTGAACACTGAAGCTTTCTTT.